These 7 T cell receptor beta chains originate from one sample sequenced in a study of blood T cell repertoires in COVID-19. The table came from immunoSEQ multiplex PCR; TCRdb's copy has only in-frame clones and leaves some out. This repertoire shows about 340,000 clones, more than 70% found once; its top ten account for 6% to 8.5%. Material for sequencing was peripheral blood. These receptors came from a woman in her sixties or seventies with COVID-19, enrolled during active disease.

V gene TRBV4-1 combines with J gene TRBJ1-5; 9 bases are shared with TRBD1. J was trimmed by 7 bases and V by 3 bases; bases with no gene match: 10. The CDR3 is made up of 16 amino acids. The germline CDR1 and CDR2 sequences are MGHRA and YSYEKL. The CDR3 protein is CASSHLNGTGSQPQHF. Written as DNA, the CDR3 is TGCGCCAGCAGCCATCTGAACGGGACAGGGAGCCAGCCCCAGCATTTT.

CDR3 bases: TGCGCCAGCAGCGATCTATCCGGTCGCAATGAGCAGTTCTTC. Its protein is CASSDLSGRNEQFF. The chain recombines TRBV5-1 with TRBJ2-1, with D hard to call. Germline assignment: CDR1 SGHRS and CDR2 YFSETQ. Trimming removed 4 bases at V and 6 bases at J, with 14 bases between. This CDR3 contains 14 residues.

About this clone itself: In the same sample, other DNA sequences code for this CDR3. This rearrangement joins TRBV24-1 to TRBJ1-5, with unresolved D. CDR3 size: 15 residues. Trimming removed 4 bases from V and 0 bases from J, with 9 bases in between. The germline CDR1 and CDR2 sequences are KGHDR and SFDVKD. The CDR3 DNA sequence: TGTGCCACCAGTGACTCCGAGTATAGCAATCAGCCCCAGCATTTT. Translation gives CATSDSEYSNQPQHF.

The table lists this clone with a few counts. V is TRBV18 and J is TRBJ1-2, with D maybe TRBD1 (6 bases). The V end lost 3 bases, the J end lost 3 bases, and 14 bases lay between the germline ends. The CDR3 sequence is 15 residues long. Per germline, CDR1 KGHSH and CDR2 LQKENI. This chain's CDR3 is CASSPSGGADYGYTF. The CDR3 bases are TGTGCCAGCTCACCCTCCGGGGGGGCGGACTATGGCTACACCTTC.

In this sample, this clone turned up a few times. This chain joins TRBV3-1 (or the pseudogene TRBV3-2) and TRBJ1-3; D is uncertain. Trimming took 4 bases from V and 1 from J, leaving 17 bases between them. CDR1 is LGHDT, CDR2 YNNKEL, per germline (reference sequence). This CDR3 contains 17 residues. CDR3 protein: CASSPQFSAGSGNTIYF. CDR3 nucleotides: TGTGCCAGCAGCCCCCAATTCTCGGCGGGATCTGGAAACACCATATATTTT.

This chain joins TRBV5-1 and TRBJ1-4, with 11 nucleotides matching TRBD1. Germline loops: CDR1 SGHRS, CDR2 YFSETQ. After removal of 4 bases from V and 8 bases from J, the junction contained 7 bases not matched to a gene. The CDR3 runs 15 residues. The chain's CDR3 is CASSPSGTGGEKLFF. The CDR3 coding sequence is TGCGCCAGCAGCCCGTCCGGGACAGGGGGGGAAAAACTGTTTTTT.

This chain connects TRBV5-8 to TRBJ1-5; D not certain. CDR1 and CDR2 from the germline V gene are SGHTS and YDEGEE. The CDR3 extends over 12 amino acids. The V gene lost 4 bases and the J gene lost 6 bases, with 8 bases spanning the gap. In DNA, the CDR3 is TGTGCCAGCAGCCGCGGGGTTCAGCCCCAGCATTTT. Translation gives CASSRGVQPQHF.